Below, 4 T cell receptor beta chains from the same sample are listed, as sequenced in a study of blood T cell repertoires in COVID-19. Profiled with immunoSEQ multiplex PCR; TCRdb holds only in-frame clones, not every one. Of fewer than 350,000 clones in the sample, just over 90% were seen once. Material: PBMCs or T cells enriched from blood (not recorded which). The receptors derive from a middle-aged woman with acute COVID-19.

This chain uses TRBV5-1 with TRBJ2-3; tentative D call: TRBD2 (5 bases). The germline V and J ends were trimmed by 2 bases and 4 bases, with 17 bases remaining between them. Germline V CDR1 and CDR2: SGHRS, YFSETQ. CDR3 length: 16 residues. The CDR3 bases are TGCGCCAGCAGCTTAACGGCGGGTGAAGGCCCAGATACGCAGTATTTT. This codes for CASSLTAGEGPDTQYF.

J is TRBJ1-6 and V is TRBV19; the match to TRBD1 covers 8 bases. The CDR3 loop spans 17 amino acids. In germline, CDR1 is LNHDA, CDR2 SQIVND (reference sequence). With V trimmed by 6 bases and J by 4 bases, 11 bases remained unmatched. The DNA of the CDR3 is TGTGCCAGTAGCCGCCAGGAACAGGGGGGTTATAATTCACCCCTCCACTTT. Translation: CASSRQEQGGYNSPLHF.

This chain joins TRBV7-2 and TRBJ1-5; TRBD1 aligns across 8 bases. The ends lost 4 bases at V and 6 bases at J; junction bases unmatched: 5. From germline, CDR1 is SGHTA and CDR2 FQGNSA. The CDR3 loop spans 14 amino acids. CDR3 in amino acids: CASSSGQGSQPQHF. DNA for the CDR3: TGTGCCAGCAGCTCCGGACAGGGCAGTCAGCCCCAGCATTTT. The full variable domain, rest sourced from reference TRBV7-2 and TRBJ1-5, is GAGVSQSPSNKVTEKGKDVELRCDPISGHTALYWYRQSLGQGLEFLIYFQGNSAPDKSGLPSDRFSAERTGGSVSTLTIQRTQQEDSAVYLCASSSGQGSQPQHFGDGTRLSIL.

This chain uses TRBV10-2 with TRBJ1-4; perhaps TRBD1 as D (5 bases). The CDR3 sequence is 13 residues long. Germline assignment: CDR1 WSHSY and CDR2 SAAADI. V lost 8 bases and J lost 8, with 15 bases in between. The CDR3 protein is CASAIRRGEKLFF. The CDR3 DNA reads as TGCGCCAGCGCCATCCGACGGGGGGAAAAACTGTTTTTT.